The following is a TCR beta chain sequence with its context. This specimen comes from a study of blood T cells in healthy people across ages. Germline V gene lookup returns CDR1 SGHTA and CDR2 FQGNSA. V gave up 4 bases and J gave up 7 bases; unmatched junction bases: 9. This CDR3 has 15 residues. PCR was performed a second time for about 7 to 11 cycles using a sample-barcoded 5' primer and a J-beta primer mix. TCRdb redid the calling of the 5' RACE reads with MiXCR, one entry per CDR3 protein. The sample holds over a million distinct CDR3 sequences, 35% to 45% seen once. The gene calls are TRBV7-2 and TRBJ1-1; 10 bases align to TRBD1. Sequencing input: blood. The receptor was derived from a woman under 30 in good health. CDR3 sequence (DNA): TGTGCCAGCAGCTCATTCGACAGGGGGCTGAATGAAGCTTTCTTT. It specifies CASSSFDRGLNEAFF.